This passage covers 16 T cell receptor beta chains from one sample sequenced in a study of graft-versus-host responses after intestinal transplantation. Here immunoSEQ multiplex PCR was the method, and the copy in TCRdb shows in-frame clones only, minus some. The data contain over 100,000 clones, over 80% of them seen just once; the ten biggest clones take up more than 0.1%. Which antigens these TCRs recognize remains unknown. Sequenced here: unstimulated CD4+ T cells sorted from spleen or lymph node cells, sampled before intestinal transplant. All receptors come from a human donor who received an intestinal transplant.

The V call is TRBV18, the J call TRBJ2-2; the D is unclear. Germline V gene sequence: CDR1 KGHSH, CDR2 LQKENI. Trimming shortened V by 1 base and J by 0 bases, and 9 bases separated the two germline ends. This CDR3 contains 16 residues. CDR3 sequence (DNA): TGTGCCAGCTCACCACAAATACACGCGAACACCGGGGAGCTGTTTTTT. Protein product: CASSPQIHANTGELFF.

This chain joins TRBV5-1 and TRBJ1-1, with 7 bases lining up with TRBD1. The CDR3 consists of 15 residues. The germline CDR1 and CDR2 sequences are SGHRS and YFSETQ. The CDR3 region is CASRYGTEDGPEAFF. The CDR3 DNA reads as TGCGCGAGCCGTTACGGGACAGAGGATGGGCCTGAAGCTTTCTTT.

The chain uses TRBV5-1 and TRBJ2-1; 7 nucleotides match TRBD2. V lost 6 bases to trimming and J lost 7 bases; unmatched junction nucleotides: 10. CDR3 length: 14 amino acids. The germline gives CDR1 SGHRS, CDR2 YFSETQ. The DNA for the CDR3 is TGCGCCAGCACCCCACCGGGAGGAGCTAATGAGCAGTTCTTC. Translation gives CASTPPGGANEQFF.

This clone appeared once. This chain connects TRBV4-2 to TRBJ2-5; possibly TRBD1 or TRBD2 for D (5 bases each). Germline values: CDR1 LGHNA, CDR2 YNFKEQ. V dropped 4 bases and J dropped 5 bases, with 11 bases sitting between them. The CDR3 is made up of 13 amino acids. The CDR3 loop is CASSLGPRETQYF. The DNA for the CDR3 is TGTGCCAGCAGCCTGGGACCCCGGGAGACCCAGTACTTC.

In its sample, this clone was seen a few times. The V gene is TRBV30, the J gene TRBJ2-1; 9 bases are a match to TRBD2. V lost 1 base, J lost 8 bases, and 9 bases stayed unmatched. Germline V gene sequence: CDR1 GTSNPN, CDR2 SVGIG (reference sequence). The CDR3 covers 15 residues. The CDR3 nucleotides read TGTGCCTGGAGTGGTGGCGGGAGGGCCGGTGATGAGCAGTTCTTC. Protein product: CAWSGGGRAGDEQFF.

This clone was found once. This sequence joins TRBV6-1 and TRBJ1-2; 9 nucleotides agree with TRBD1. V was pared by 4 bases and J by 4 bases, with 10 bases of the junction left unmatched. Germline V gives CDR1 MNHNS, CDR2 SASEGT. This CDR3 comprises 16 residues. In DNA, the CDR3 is TGTGCCAGCAGTGCCGACCGGGGACAGGGTGGCTATGGCTACACCTTC. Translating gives CASSADRGQGGYGYTF.

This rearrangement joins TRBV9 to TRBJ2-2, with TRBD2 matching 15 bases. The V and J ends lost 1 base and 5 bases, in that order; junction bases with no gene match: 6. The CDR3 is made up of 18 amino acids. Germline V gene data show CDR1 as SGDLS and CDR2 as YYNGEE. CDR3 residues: CASSVIPGTSGGTGELFF. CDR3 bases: TGTGCCAGCAGCGTAATACCCGGGACTAGCGGGGGGACCGGGGAGCTGTTTTTT. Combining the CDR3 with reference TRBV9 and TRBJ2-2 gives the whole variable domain DSGVTQTPKHLITATGQRVTLRCSPRSGDLSVYWYQQSLDQGLQFLIQYYNGEERAKGNILERFSAQQFPDLHSELNLSSLELGDSALYFCASSVIPGTSGGTGELFFGEGSRLTVL.

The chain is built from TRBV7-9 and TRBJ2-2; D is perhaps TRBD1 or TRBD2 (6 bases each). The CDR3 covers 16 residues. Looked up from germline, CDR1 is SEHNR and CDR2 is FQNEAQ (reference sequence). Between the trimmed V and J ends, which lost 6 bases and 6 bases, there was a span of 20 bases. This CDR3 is CASRSRNRGGSGELFF. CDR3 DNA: TGTGCCAGCAGGTCCCGTAATAGAGGGGGGTCCGGGGAGCTGTTTTTT.

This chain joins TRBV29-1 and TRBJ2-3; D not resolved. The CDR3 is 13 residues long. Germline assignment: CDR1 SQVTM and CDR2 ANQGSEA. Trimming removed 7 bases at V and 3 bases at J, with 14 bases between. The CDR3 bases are TGCAGCGCCTCTACCGGCATGACAGATACGCAGTATTTT. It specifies CSASTGMTDTQYF.

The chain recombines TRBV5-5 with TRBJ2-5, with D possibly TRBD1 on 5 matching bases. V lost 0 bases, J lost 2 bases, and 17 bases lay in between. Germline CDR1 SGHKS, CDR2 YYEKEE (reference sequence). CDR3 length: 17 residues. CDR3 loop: CASSLEIPGRIQETQYF. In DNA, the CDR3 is TGTGCCAGCAGCTTGGAGATCCCAGGGCGGATACAAGAGACCCAGTACTTC.

CDR3 DNA: TGTGCCAGCAGCGTTGCGGGGTGGAGTGAAAAACTGTTTTTT. Translated, it gives CASSVAGWSEKLFF. V usage is TRBV9 and J usage is TRBJ1-4; unclear D gene. The CDR3 loop spans 14 amino acids. V shed 2 bases and J shed 7 bases, with 12 bases lying between them. The germline gives CDR1 SGDLS, CDR2 YYNGEE.

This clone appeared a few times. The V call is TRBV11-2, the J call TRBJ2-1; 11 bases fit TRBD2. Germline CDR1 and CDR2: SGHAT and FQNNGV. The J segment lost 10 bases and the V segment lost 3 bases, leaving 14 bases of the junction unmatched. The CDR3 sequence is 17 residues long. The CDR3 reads CASSFLWTSGRAREQFF. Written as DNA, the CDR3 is TGTGCCAGCAGCTTCTTATGGACTAGCGGGCGGGCCAGAGAGCAGTTCTTC.

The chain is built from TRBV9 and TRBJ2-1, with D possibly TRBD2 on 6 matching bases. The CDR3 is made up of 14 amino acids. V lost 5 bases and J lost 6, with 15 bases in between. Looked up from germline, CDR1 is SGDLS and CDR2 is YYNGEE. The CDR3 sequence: CASSWRETSNEQFF. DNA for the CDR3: TGTGCCAGCAGTTGGAGAGAGACTAGCAATGAGCAGTTCTTC. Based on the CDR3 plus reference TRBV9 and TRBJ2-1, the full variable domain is DSGVTQTPKHLITATGQRVTLRCSPRSGDLSVYWYQQSLDQGLQFLIQYYNGEERAKGNILERFSAQQFPDLHSELNLSSLELGDSALYFCASSWRETSNEQFFGPGTRLTVL.

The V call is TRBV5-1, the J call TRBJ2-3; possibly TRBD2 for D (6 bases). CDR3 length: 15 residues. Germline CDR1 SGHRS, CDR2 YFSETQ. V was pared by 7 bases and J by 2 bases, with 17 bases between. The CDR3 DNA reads TGCGCCAGCCGAGGAAAAGCGGGTCCCACAGATACGCAGTATTTT. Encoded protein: CASRGKAGPTDTQYF. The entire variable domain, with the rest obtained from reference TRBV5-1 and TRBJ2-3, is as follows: KAGVTQTPRYLIKTRGQQVTLSCSPISGHRSVSWYQQTPGQGLQFLFEYFSETQRNKGNFPGRFSGRQFSNSRSEMNVSTLELGDSALYLCASRGKAGPTDTQYFGPGTRLTVL.

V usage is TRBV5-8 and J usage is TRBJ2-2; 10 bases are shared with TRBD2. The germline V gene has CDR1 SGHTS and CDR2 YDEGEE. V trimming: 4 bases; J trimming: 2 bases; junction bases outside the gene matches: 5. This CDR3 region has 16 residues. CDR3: CASSHGLAENTGELFF. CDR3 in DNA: TGTGCCAGCAGCCACGGACTAGCGGAAAACACCGGGGAGCTGTTTTTT.

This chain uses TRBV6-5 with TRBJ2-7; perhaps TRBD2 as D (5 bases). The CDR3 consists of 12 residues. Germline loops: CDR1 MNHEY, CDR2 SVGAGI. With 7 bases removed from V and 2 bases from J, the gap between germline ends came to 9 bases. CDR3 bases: TGTGCCAGCACGGAGGTTCCCTACGAGCAGTACTTC. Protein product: CASTEVPYEQYF.